This T cell receptor (beta chain) was recovered during a study of PD-1 blockade in classical Hodgkin lymphoma. For the study at large: It was nivolumab at 3 mg/kg, given intravenously every 2 weeks, that patients received.

Specified time point: cycle 4 day 1 (C4D1), after more than 5 weeks of nivolumab. Patients all relapsed after autologous stem cell transplantation, and there was variation in brentuximab vedotin exposure. From thawed PBMCs, CD8+ T cells were isolated by magnetic negative selection. Germline V gene sequence: CDR1 SEHNR, CDR2 FQNEAQ (reference sequence). Trimming shortened V by 5 bases and J by 0 bases, and 6 bases separated the two germline ends. There are 13 residues in the CDR3. Worth noting for this clone: What it recognizes is unknown.

Method: immunoSEQ multiplex PCR; TCRdb's copy keeps in-frame clones and lacks some. Among 7,400 or so clones listed, around 79% were seen once. Study results and caveats: Patients were excluded if nivolumab began under 1 year after ASCT (the autologous transplant). The diversity seen at baseline in complete responders resembled that of newly diagnosed patients. Newly diagnosed patients were reported to exhibit reduced baseline TCR diversity relative to healthy donors.

Sequences were derived from CD8+ T cells from blood, sampled before the fourth cycle of nivolumab. The V call is TRBV7-9, the J call TRBJ2-3; D is possibly TRBD1 or TRBD2 (5 bases each). The TCR comes from a human donor with classical Hodgkin lymphoma. The CDR3 spells CASSRDSTDTQYF. The CDR3 DNA sequence: TGTGCCAGCAGCCGGGACAGCACAGATACGCAGTATTTT. Using reference TRBV7-9 and TRBJ2-3 for the parts outside the CDR3, the full variable domain is DTGVSQNPRHKITKRGQNVTFRCDPISEHNRLYWYRQTLGQGPEFLTYFQNEAQLEKSRLLSDRFSAERPKGSFSTLEIQRTEQGDSAMYLCASSRDSTDTQYFGPGTRLTVL.